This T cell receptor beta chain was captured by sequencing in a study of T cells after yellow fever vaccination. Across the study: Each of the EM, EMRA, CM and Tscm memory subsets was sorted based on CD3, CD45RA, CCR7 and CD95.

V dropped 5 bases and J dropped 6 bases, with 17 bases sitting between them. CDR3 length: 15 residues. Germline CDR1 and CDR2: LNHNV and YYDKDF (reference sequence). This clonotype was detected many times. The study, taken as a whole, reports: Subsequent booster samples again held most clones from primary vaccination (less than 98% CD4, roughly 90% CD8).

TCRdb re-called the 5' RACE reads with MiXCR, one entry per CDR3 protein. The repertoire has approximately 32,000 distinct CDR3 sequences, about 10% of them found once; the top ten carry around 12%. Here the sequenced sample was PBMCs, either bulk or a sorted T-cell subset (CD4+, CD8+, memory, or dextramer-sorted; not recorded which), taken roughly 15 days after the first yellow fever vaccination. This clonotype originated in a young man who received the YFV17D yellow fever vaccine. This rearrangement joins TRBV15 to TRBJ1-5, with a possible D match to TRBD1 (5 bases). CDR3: CATSRAPSGGQPQHF. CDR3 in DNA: TGTGCCACCAGCCGAGCTCCTAGTGGGGGTCAGCCCCAGCATTTT.